The clone carrying this T cell receptor beta chain was seen only a few times. The sample is drawn from a study of Graves' ophthalmopathy and Graves' hyperthyroidism. The CDR3 has 12 residues. The germline V and J ends were trimmed by 1 base and 1 base, with 5 bases remaining between them. Germline CDR1 and CDR2: DFQATT and SNEGSKA (reference sequence). The authors amplified TCR beta CDR3 regions, and they did so from RNA transcripts for repertoire sequencing. First-round RT-PCR employed HTBI primers, with a second-round multiplex PCR after it. One entry per CDR3 protein, called by TCRdb with MiXCR from the multiplex PCR reads. The profile shows 650,000 to 900,000 distinct CDR3 sequences, about 44% of them singletons. The diagnosis combined clinical symptoms, thyroxine, TRAb, thyroid ultrasound and orbital computed tomography scans.

The genes are TRBV20-1 and TRBJ2-7; D is unclear. The sample taken for sequencing was peripheral blood. The TCR sequence derives from an adult man with Graves' ophthalmopathy. Here the CDR3 reads CSARATSYEQYF. DNA of the CDR3: TGCAGTGCTAGAGCCACGTCCTACGAGCAGTACTTC.